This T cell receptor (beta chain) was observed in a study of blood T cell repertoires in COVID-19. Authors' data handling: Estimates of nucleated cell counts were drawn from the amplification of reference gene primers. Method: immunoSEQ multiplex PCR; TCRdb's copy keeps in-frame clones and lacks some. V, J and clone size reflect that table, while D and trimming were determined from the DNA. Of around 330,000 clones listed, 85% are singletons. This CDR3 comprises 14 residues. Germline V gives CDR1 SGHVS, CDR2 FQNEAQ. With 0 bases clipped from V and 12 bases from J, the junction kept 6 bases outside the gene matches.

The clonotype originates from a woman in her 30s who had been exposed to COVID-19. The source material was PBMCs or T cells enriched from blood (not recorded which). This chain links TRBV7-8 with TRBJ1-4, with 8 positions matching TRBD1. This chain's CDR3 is CASSLARTGSELFF. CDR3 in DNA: TGTGCCAGCAGCTTAGCGCGGACAGGGTCGGAACTGTTTTTT.